The TCR beta chain described here comes from a study of sequential checkpoint blockade in melanoma. About the study: First-line arms were nivolumab then ipilimumab, or the reverse, randomized 1:1. Maintenance nivolumab came after either treatment sequence.

Here immunoSEQ multiplex PCR was the method, and the copy in TCRdb shows in-frame clones only, minus some. The sample yields over 20,000 clones, less than 75% seen once. Treatment specified: randomized to nivolumab then ipilimumab (arm A) or the reverse (arm B). Patients had received no earlier DNA-damaging chemotherapy. Live CD3+CD8+ CD19− CD56− cells were sorted from PBMCs. Germline loops: CDR1 SEHNR, CDR2 FQNEAQ (reference sequence). The ends were cut back, 2 bases at V and 7 bases at J, with 8 bases in the middle. The CDR3 is made up of 12 amino acids. The sample was CD8+ T cells sorted from blood (inferred from file names), taken from a patient given nivolumab and ipilimumab in sequence. The chain links TRBV7-9 to TRBJ1-1, with D possibly matching TRBD1 (5 bases). This TCR came from a human donor with melanoma. The CDR3 DNA is TGTGCCAGCAGCTTACGACAGATTGAAGCTTTCTTT. It codes for CASSLRQIEAFF.